This is a list of T cell receptor beta chains from one sample in a study of CD8+ T cells in alopecia areata. Some clones are missing from TCRdb's copy, which holds only in-frame ones; the method was immunoSEQ multiplex PCR. The table has about 200,000 clones, 35% to 40% seen once. This specimen consisted of CD4+ T cells sorted from blood, obtained at week 34, from a patient treated with tofacitinib. These receptors were obtained from a human donor with alopecia areata. The CDR3 runs from the conserved cysteine through the conserved F or W. The order of the fields is clone size, J gene, D gene, V gene, CDR3 DNA, CDR3 protein. D genes are given only for firm matches. The listing skips clone size in some rows; elsewhere it reads once, few, many or a size class.

abundance: few; j_gene: TRBJ2-2; d_gene: .; v_gene: TRBV29-1; CDR3nt: TGCAGCGTTGGGACGGGGTCGAGCACCGGGGAGCTGTTTTTT; CDR3aa: CSVGTGSSTGELFF
abundance: few; j_gene: TRBJ2-7; d_gene: TRBD2; v_gene: TRBV30; CDR3nt: TGTGCCTGGAGTGTATTAGCGGGAGCCAGCGAGCAGTACTTC; CDR3aa: CAWSVLAGASEQYF
abundance: .; j_gene: TRBJ1-3; d_gene: .; v_gene: TRBV6-1; CDR3nt: TGTGCCAGCAGTGTTAGCAGGGACCCTGGAAACACCATATATTTT; CDR3aa: CASSVSRDPGNTIYF
abundance: few; j_gene: TRBJ1-1; d_gene: .; v_gene: TRBV5-4; CDR3nt: TGTGCCAGCAGCTCGGGACAATCGAACACTGAAGCTTTCTTT; CDR3aa: CASSSGQSNTEAFF
abundance: few; j_gene: TRBJ2-7; d_gene: TRBD2; v_gene: TRBV19; CDR3nt: TGTGCCAGTAGTATGACGACTAGCGGAACCTACGAGCAGTACTTC; CDR3aa: CASSMTTSGTYEQYF
abundance: .; j_gene: TRBJ1-1; d_gene: .; v_gene: TRBV6-5; CDR3nt: TGTGCCAGCAGTTACGGGGGGGCAGCGAACACTGAAGCTTTCTTT; CDR3aa: CASSYGGAANTEAFF
abundance: .; j_gene: TRBJ2-7; d_gene: TRBD1; v_gene: TRBV27; CDR3nt: TGTGCCAGCAGGGGCTACCGGGACAGGAAGTCTCACAGCTCCTACGAGCAGTACTTC; CDR3aa: CASRGYRDRKSHSSYEQYF
abundance: .; j_gene: TRBJ1-2; d_gene: .; v_gene: TRBV12-5; CDR3nt: TGTGCTAGTGGTTCGGGGGGGCACTATGGCTACACCTTC; CDR3aa: CASGSGGHYGYTF
abundance: .; j_gene: TRBJ1-1; d_gene: .; v_gene: TRBV6-1; CDR3nt: TGTGCCAGCAACAGGGATGTTACTGAAGCTTTCTTT; CDR3aa: CASNRDVTEAFF
abundance: .; j_gene: TRBJ1-5; d_gene: TRBD1; v_gene: TRBV7-9; CDR3nt: TGTGCCAGCAGCATGGGACAGTTCAATCAGCCCCAGCATTTT; CDR3aa: CASSMGQFNQPQHF
abundance: .; j_gene: TRBJ2-1; d_gene: TRBD1; v_gene: TRBV29-1; CDR3nt: TGCAGCGCCTGGGATCCGGGACAGGCCTACAATGAGCAGTTCTTC; CDR3aa: CSAWDPGQAYNEQFF
abundance: .; j_gene: TRBJ2-7; d_gene: .; v_gene: TRBV5-6; CDR3nt: TGTGCCAGCAGCCTACTGGGGGCCTACGAGCAGTACTTC; CDR3aa: CASSLLGAYEQYF
abundance: .; j_gene: TRBJ2-7; d_gene: .; v_gene: TRBV30; CDR3nt: TGTGCCTGGAGTGTAAGTCGAACAAGCGGGCCCCGCTACGAGCAGTACTTC; CDR3aa: CAWSVSRTSGPRYEQYF
abundance: .; j_gene: TRBJ1-2; d_gene: TRBD1; v_gene: TRBV5-1; CDR3nt: TGCGCCAGCAGCTTCCAGACAGGGGGCAACTATGGCTACACCTTC; CDR3aa: CASSFQTGGNYGYTF
abundance: .; j_gene: TRBJ2-3; d_gene: .; v_gene: TRBV7-2; CDR3nt: TGTGCCAGCAGCTTAGCGCCCAGACCGCGCCAAGATACGCAGTATTTT; CDR3aa: CASSLAPRPRQDTQYF
abundance: few; j_gene: TRBJ2-2; d_gene: TRBD2; v_gene: TRBV27; CDR3nt: TGTGCCAGCAGTTTGGGGGGGTTCACCGGGGAGCTGTTTTTT; CDR3aa: CASSLGGFTGELFF
abundance: .; j_gene: TRBJ2-1; d_gene: .; v_gene: TRBV29-1; CDR3nt: TGCAGCGCGAGGGGGGCCTCGACCGCTGAGCAGTTCTTC; CDR3aa: CSARGASTAEQFF
abundance: .; j_gene: TRBJ2-3; d_gene: .; v_gene: TRBV2; CDR3nt: TGTGCCAGCATGAAGATGGGGTCTAGCACAGATACGCAGTATTTT; CDR3aa: CASMKMGSSTDTQYF
abundance: few; j_gene: TRBJ2-5; d_gene: .; v_gene: TRBV29-1; CDR3nt: TGCAGCGCATCCCAAGTCACAGGGGGGGGCCCAGGGACCCAGTACTTC; CDR3aa: CSASQVTGGGPGTQYF
abundance: .; j_gene: TRBJ1-1; d_gene: TRBD1; v_gene: TRBV7-9; CDR3nt: TGTGCCAGCAGCCTTATGCAGGGGGACACTGAAGCTTTCTTT; CDR3aa: CASSLMQGDTEAFF
abundance: .; j_gene: TRBJ2-1; d_gene: .; v_gene: TRBV20-1; CDR3nt: TGCAGTGCCAACGATGAGCAGTTCTTC; CDR3aa: CSANDEQFF
abundance: .; j_gene: TRBJ2-5; d_gene: .; v_gene: TRBV5-4; CDR3nt: TGTGCCAGCAGCCCGGGGAGGGGGGGTGGACAAGAGACCCAGTACTTC; CDR3aa: CASSPGRGGGQETQYF
abundance: few; j_gene: TRBJ1-1; d_gene: .; v_gene: TRBV6-5; CDR3nt: TGTGCCAGCAGGGGGGGACGGCTGCTTCACACTGAAGCTTTCTTT; CDR3aa: CASRGGRLLHTEAFF
abundance: .; j_gene: TRBJ1-1; d_gene: .; v_gene: TRBV7-3; CDR3nt: TGTGCCAGCAGCTTAATCCCGAGGTATGCTTTCTTT; CDR3aa: CASSLIPRYAFF
abundance: .; j_gene: TRBJ1-1; d_gene: .; v_gene: TRBV29-1; CDR3nt: TGCAGCGTCCAACTAGGGATGACAGGGAACACTGAAGCTTTCTTT; CDR3aa: CSVQLGMTGNTEAFF
abundance: few; j_gene: TRBJ2-2; d_gene: .; v_gene: TRBV12-2; CDR3nt: TGTGCAAGTCGCACCACCCCTACTAGCACCGGGGAGCTGTTTTTT; CDR3aa: CASRTTPTSTGELFF
abundance: few; j_gene: TRBJ2-3; d_gene: TRBD1; v_gene: TRBV5-1; CDR3nt: TGCGCCAGCAGCCCTCAGGGGGCGCAAGGAGATACGCAGTATTTT; CDR3aa: CASSPQGAQGDTQYF
abundance: .; j_gene: TRBJ2-3; d_gene: .; v_gene: TRBV7-9; CDR3nt: TGTGCCAGCAGCCTCCTATATTCAGACACAGATACGCAGTATTTT; CDR3aa: CASSLLYSDTDTQYF
abundance: few; j_gene: TRBJ2-1; d_gene: TRBD1; v_gene: TRBV6-5; CDR3nt: TGTGCCAGCAGGCCCGGGACAGGGTTCGATGAGCAGTTCTTC; CDR3aa: CASRPGTGFDEQFF
abundance: .; j_gene: TRBJ1-6; d_gene: .; v_gene: TRBV6-5; CDR3nt: TGTGCCAGCAGATCGAACGCTAATAATTCACCCCTCCACTTT; CDR3aa: CASRSNANNSPLHF
abundance: .; j_gene: TRBJ2-2; d_gene: TRBD1; v_gene: TRBV7-2; CDR3nt: TGTGCCAGCAGCTCCAGGACAGGGATGGCCGGGGAGCTGTTTTTT; CDR3aa: CASSSRTGMAGELFF
abundance: few; j_gene: TRBJ2-1; d_gene: .; v_gene: TRBV18; CDR3nt: TGTGCCAGCTCACCACCGGTAGGGTCCCTTGGGATGGATGAGCAGTTCTTC; CDR3aa: CASSPPVGSLGMDEQFF
abundance: few; j_gene: TRBJ2-7; d_gene: TRBD2; v_gene: TRBV4-1; CDR3nt: TGCGCCAGCAGCCCTTGGAGGGGGACTAGCGGAGGAACGGCCTACGAGCAGTACTTC; CDR3aa: CASSPWRGTSGGTAYEQYF
abundance: .; j_gene: TRBJ2-7; d_gene: TRBD2; v_gene: TRBV5-1; CDR3nt: TGCGCCAGCAGCTTGGCCACGGGCCTAGCGGGGAGGGACAACGAGCAGTACTTC; CDR3aa: CASSLATGLAGRDNEQYF
abundance: .; j_gene: TRBJ2-5; d_gene: .; v_gene: TRBV30; CDR3nt: TGTGCCTGCTCCCTGGGTCGGGAGACCCAGTACTTC; CDR3aa: CACSLGRETQYF
abundance: .; j_gene: TRBJ2-7; d_gene: .; v_gene: TRBV2; CDR3nt: TGTGCCAGCAGCCTCAGGTTCCTTACCGTGCAGTACTTC; CDR3aa: CASSLRFLTVQYF
abundance: few; j_gene: TRBJ1-1; d_gene: TRBD1; v_gene: TRBV19; CDR3nt: TGTGCCAGTAGTATAGTTCGAGTCCGGGGACAGGGGGCCACTGAAGCTTTCTTT; CDR3aa: CASSIVRVRGQGATEAFF
abundance: once; j_gene: TRBJ1-1; d_gene: TRBD1; v_gene: TRBV30; CDR3nt: TGTGCCTGGAGTGTACGGGACAGGCGAAACACTGAAGCTTTCTTT; CDR3aa: CAWSVRDRRNTEAFF
abundance: .; j_gene: TRBJ2-7; d_gene: TRBD2; v_gene: TRBV28; CDR3nt: TGTGCCAGCAGTCTTAGCGGGGACTCCTACGAGCAGTACTTC; CDR3aa: CASSLSGDSYEQYF
abundance: .; j_gene: TRBJ2-5; d_gene: TRBD2; v_gene: TRBV18; CDR3nt: TGTGCCAGCTCACCACCGCAGCTAGCGGGAGGAGAGACCCAGTACTTC; CDR3aa: CASSPPQLAGGETQYF
abundance: few; j_gene: TRBJ2-7; d_gene: .; v_gene: TRBV6-5; CDR3nt: TGTGCCAGCAGTCCCTCTGGGCAGCTACCCTACGAGCAGTACTTC; CDR3aa: CASSPSGQLPYEQYF
abundance: few; j_gene: TRBJ1-1; d_gene: .; v_gene: TRBV11-2; CDR3nt: TGTGCCAGCAGCGTTACACCGAACACTGAAGCTTTCTTT; CDR3aa: CASSVTPNTEAFF
abundance: once; j_gene: TRBJ1-5; d_gene: .; v_gene: TRBV30; CDR3nt: TGTGCCTGGAGTGATACCTGGAATCAGCCCCAGCATTTT; CDR3aa: CAWSDTWNQPQHF
abundance: .; j_gene: TRBJ1-1; d_gene: .; v_gene: TRBV29-1; CDR3nt: TGCAGCGCTCGGACCTTCGGAGGGAACACTGAAGCTTTCTTT; CDR3aa: CSARTFGGNTEAFF
abundance: .; j_gene: TRBJ2-7; d_gene: TRBD1; v_gene: TRBV18; CDR3nt: TGTGCCAGCTCACCATCAGGGGGTACCGAGCAGTACTTC; CDR3aa: CASSPSGGTEQYF
abundance: few; j_gene: TRBJ2-1; d_gene: TRBD2; v_gene: TRBV29-1; CDR3nt: TGCAGCGTTGGCACACGACTAGCGGACTACAATGAGCAGTTCTTC; CDR3aa: CSVGTRLADYNEQFF
abundance: .; j_gene: TRBJ1-2; d_gene: TRBD1; v_gene: TRBV29-1; CDR3nt: TGCAGCCGACCAAAGATACAGGGACAGTACACCTTC; CDR3aa: CSRPKIQGQYTF
abundance: many; j_gene: TRBJ2-1; d_gene: .; v_gene: TRBV19; CDR3nt: TGTGCCAGTAGTTTCCCCCTGCGGGGCCCTAGCTCCTACAATGAGCAGTTCTTC; CDR3aa: CASSFPLRGPSSYNEQFF
abundance: .; j_gene: TRBJ1-6; d_gene: .; v_gene: TRBV30; CDR3nt: TGTGCCTGGAGTGTGGGAATTCTAGATTCACCCCTCCACTTT; CDR3aa: CAWSVGILDSPLHF
abundance: .; j_gene: TRBJ2-3; d_gene: .; v_gene: TRBV9; CDR3nt: TGTGCCAGCAGCGTAGGGGTCAGACTACAAGCCAGCACAGATACGCAGTATTTT; CDR3aa: CASSVGVRLQASTDTQYF
abundance: many; j_gene: TRBJ2-7; d_gene: .; v_gene: TRBV5-6; CDR3nt: TGTGCCAGCAGCTTGTGGGGGGAGCAGTACTTC; CDR3aa: CASSLWGEQYF
abundance: .; j_gene: TRBJ1-2; d_gene: .; v_gene: TRBV30; CDR3nt: TGTGCCTGGAGTGTGGGGCAGGGTAATGGCTACACCTTC; CDR3aa: CAWSVGQGNGYTF
abundance: .; j_gene: TRBJ1-6; d_gene: TRBD1; v_gene: TRBV11-1; CDR3nt: TGTGCCAGCAGCGTAACGACAGGGGGTCATTCACCCCTCCACTTT; CDR3aa: CASSVTTGGHSPLHF